These 9 T cell receptor beta chains were sequenced from one sample in a study of Graves' ophthalmopathy and Graves' hyperthyroidism. The TCR beta CDR3 regions underwent amplification from RNA transcripts. The first round was an RT-PCR with HTBI primers, and the second round was a multiplex PCR. TCRdb independently ran MiXCR on the multiplex PCR reads; one entry per CDR3 protein. The profile shows 200,000 to 250,000 distinct CDR3 sequences, roughly 21% of them singletons. Material for sequencing was peripheral blood. The receptors here all came from a woman aged 50 to 60 with Graves' ophthalmopathy.

This clonotype was picked up many times. This chain uses TRBV7-2 with TRBJ2-2; D uncertain. Trimming pared 2 bases from V and 2 bases from J, leaving 3 bases between. The germline CDR1 and CDR2 sequences are SGHTA and FQGNSA. The CDR3 has 13 amino acids. The CDR3 DNA is TGTGCCAGCAGCTTAATCAACACCGGGGAGCTGTTTTTT. Protein: CASSLINTGELFF.

At least ten counts were recorded for this clonotype. The chain uses TRBV15 and TRBJ2-5; D perhaps matches TRBD2 (6 bases). CDR1 is LNHNV and CDR2 is YYDKDF in the germline V gene (reference sequence). The V end was cut by 2 bases, the J end by 1 base, with 11 bases between. There are 15 residues in the CDR3. This CDR3 is CATSRPIGGQETQYF. In DNA, the CDR3 is TGTGCCACCAGCAGACCGATCGGGGGCCAAGAGACCCAGTACTTC.

This clonotype has ten or more counts. This rearrangement joins TRBV19 to TRBJ1-4; 9 nucleotides align to TRBD1. The V and J ends lost 6 bases and 7 bases, in that order; junction bases with no gene match: 9. Germline CDR1 reads LNHDA; CDR2 reads SQIVND (reference sequence). The CDR3 is 15 residues long. The DNA for the CDR3 is TGTGCCAGTAGCCGCGGGGACAGGGTGCTTGAAAAACTGTTTTTT. Its protein product is CASSRGDRVLEKLFF.

This chain links TRBV25-1 with TRBJ2-4; TRBD2 is a possible D gene (6 bases). The CDR3 consists of 14 residues. CDR1 and CDR2 from the germline V gene are MGHDK and SYGVNS. Trimming removed 4 bases from V and 7 bases from J, with 14 bases in between. CDR3 amino acids: CASSGVGGRNIQYF. The DNA for the CDR3 is TGTGCCAGCAGTGGGGTCGGGGGTCGGAACATTCAGTACTTC.

This clonotype was recorded many times. V usage is TRBV12-3 or TRBV12-4 and J usage is TRBJ2-7, with 14 bases that match TRBD2. The CDR3 has 14 residues. Germline trimming cut 7 bases from V and 6 bases from J; bases unmatched to any gene: 5. CDR3 sequence (DNA): TGTGCCAGCATCGGGACTAGCGGGAGCGGCGAGCAGTACTTC. The encoded protein is CASIGTSGSGEQYF.

This clonotype was recorded at least ten times. This rearrangement joins TRBV28 to TRBJ1-1; D gene unclear. Trimming pared 5 bases from V and 3 bases from J, leaving 10 bases between. The germline gives CDR1 MDHEN, CDR2 SYDVKM. This CDR3 comprises 13 residues. The CDR3 sequence: CASSPNWYTEAFF. CDR3 nucleotides: TGTGCCAGCAGTCCGAACTGGTACACTGAAGCTTTCTTT.

This clonotype turned up a few times. V and J are TRBV18 and TRBJ2-6, with unresolved D. The CDR3 totals 15 residues. Germline lookup yields CDR1 KGHSH and CDR2 LQKENI. Deletions cut 3 bases from V and 1 base from J, with 7 bases between. This CDR3 is CASSPSNSGANVLTF. The CDR3 nucleotides read TGTGCCAGCTCACCGTCTAATTCTGGGGCCAACGTCCTGACTTTC.

This clonotype was seen many times. The V and J genes are TRBV12-3 or TRBV12-4 and TRBJ1-2, with a weak D call TRBD1 (6 bases). Trimming shortened V by 3 bases and J by 2 bases, and 16 bases separated the two germline ends. This CDR3 region has 16 residues. The CDR3 DNA is TGTGCCAGCAGTTTTGTCGGGGGGCAGACCAACTATGGCTACACCTTC. It specifies CASSFVGGQTNYGYTF.

The sample holds many counts of this clonotype. V gene TRBV30 combines with J gene TRBJ1-5; 7 bases map to TRBD1. Per the germline V gene, CDR1 is GTSNPN and CDR2 is SVGIG (reference sequence). V lost 2 bases to trimming and J lost 6 bases; unmatched junction nucleotides: 7. This CDR3 is 14 amino acids long. The CDR3 loop reads CAWSIKGGRQPQHF. The CDR3 region has the DNA TGTGCCTGGAGTATTAAAGGGGGCCGTCAGCCCCAGCATTTT.